Below are 29 T cell receptor beta chains sequenced from a single sample in a study of neoadjuvant anti-PD-1 for oral cavity cancer. TCRdb's copy holds only in-frame clones and misses some; the assay was immunoSEQ multiplex PCR. The sample contains 75,000 or so clones, around 80% of which appear only once. This material consisted of PBMCs, taken before nivolumab (anti-PD-1) treatment. The receptors were sampled from a person between 40 and 85 years old with oral cavity squamous cell carcinoma.

This chain uses TRBV27 with TRBJ2-7; D assignment may be TRBD1 or TRBD2 (5 bases each). The CDR3 sequence is 15 residues long. Per germline, CDR1 MNHEY and CDR2 SMNVEV (reference sequence). Trimming took off 0 bases at V and 4 bases at J, with 13 bases between the two ends. In nucleotides, the CDR3 is TGTGCCAGCAGTTTATCAGAGGGGCCATTATACGAGCAGTACTTC. Its protein product is CASSLSEGPLYEQYF.

This sequence joins TRBV10-3 and TRBJ2-7; TRBD2 aligns across 9 bases. The germline gives CDR1 ENHRY, CDR2 SYGVKD. The CDR3 runs 16 residues. V lost 2 bases to trimming and J lost 2 bases; unmatched junction nucleotides: 7. CDR3 bases: TGTGCCATCAGTGAGCCCGGGGTAGCGGGAGCCTACGAGCAGTACTTC. This sequence encodes CAISEPGVAGAYEQYF.

CDR3 residues: CATGTSIYNEQFF. The CDR3 DNA is TGTGCCACCGGGACAAGTATCTACAATGAGCAGTTCTTC. The chain links TRBV6-5 to TRBJ2-1, with D possibly TRBD1 on 6 matching bases. The CDR3 is 13 amino acids. Germline V gene lookup returns CDR1 MNHEY and CDR2 SVGAGI. V lost 10 bases, J lost 3 bases, and 13 bases lay in between.

The CDR3 reads CAISDPVGSGGGTGELFF. In DNA, the CDR3 is TGTGCCATCAGTGACCCAGTCGGGAGCGGGGGGGGGACCGGGGAGCTGTTTTTT. This chain links TRBV10-3 with TRBJ2-2; TRBD2 matches 10 bases. Looked up from germline, CDR1 is ENHRY and CDR2 is SYGVKD. Trimming cost V 3 bases and J 5 bases; bases outside gene matches: 12. This CDR3 is built from 18 residues.

This clone was found once. The V gene is TRBV2, the J gene TRBJ2-1; TRBD2 aligns across 11 bases. Looked up from germline, CDR1 is SNHLY and CDR2 is FYNNEI. The CDR3 extends over 15 amino acids. V lost 6 bases, J lost 5 bases, and 6 bases stayed unmatched. CDR3 amino acids: CASSMGLADNNEQFF. The CDR3 bases are TGTGCCAGCAGCATGGGACTAGCGGACAACAATGAGCAGTTCTTC.

The chain uses TRBV2 and TRBJ2-7; D perhaps matches TRBD2 (6 bases). The germline V gene has CDR1 SNHLY and CDR2 FYNNEI. The CDR3 totals 13 residues. V lost 7 bases, J lost 3 bases, and 13 bases lay in between. The DNA for the CDR3 is TGTGCCAGCACTTTCAGGGAGGTCTACGAGCAGTACTTC. Translation: CASTFREVYEQYF.

This rearrangement joins TRBV29-1 to TRBJ2-1, with 12 positions matching TRBD2. Trimming took 5 bases from V and 0 from J; bases not matched to a gene: 14. This CDR3 contains 19 residues. Germline CDR1 reads SQVTM; CDR2 reads ANQGSEA. The CDR3 sequence: CSVSPFTSGRIISYNEQFF. CDR3 bases: TGCAGCGTTTCACCCTTCACTAGCGGGAGGATTATCTCCTACAATGAGCAGTTCTTC.

The rearrangement links TRBV6-1 to TRBJ2-2; D unclear. CDR3 length equals 13 residues. V dropped 1 base and J dropped 7 bases, with 7 bases sitting between them. From germline, CDR1 is MNHNS and CDR2 SASEGT. The DNA of the CDR3 is TGTGCCAGCAGTGAAGGCCGTGTCGGGGAGCTGTTTTTT. It is translated as CASSEGRVGELFF.

V is TRBV7-6 and J is TRBJ1-1, with TRBD1 matching 9 bases. The CDR3 is 16 residues long. The trim removed 7 bases at V and 1 base at J, leaving 10 bases unmatched. Germline CDR1 and CDR2: SGHVS and FNYEAQ. CDR3 sequence (DNA): TGTGCCAGCACCCAATACCCGGGACAGGGGAACACTGAAGCTTTCTTT. Its protein is CASTQYPGQGNTEAFF. Using reference TRBV7-6 and TRBJ1-1 for the parts outside the CDR3, the full variable domain is GAGVSQSPRYKVTKRGQDVALRCDPISGHVSLYWYRQALGQGPEFLTYFNYEAQQDKSGLPNDRFSAERPEGSISTLTIQRTEQRDSAMYRCASTQYPGQGNTEAFFGQGTRLTVV.

The chain recombines TRBV5-1 with TRBJ1-2; 7 bases line up with TRBD1. The germline gives CDR1 SGHRS, CDR2 YFSETQ. CDR3 length equals 17 residues. With V trimmed by 5 bases and J by 5 bases, 18 bases remained unmatched. The CDR3 loop is CASSSNPPGQTTYGYTF. The CDR3 region has the DNA TGCGCCAGCAGTTCCAATCCTCCGGGACAGACAACTTATGGCTACACCTTC.

The chain uses TRBV6-6 and TRBJ2-3; 11 bases fit TRBD2. The germline gives CDR1 MNHNY, CDR2 SVGAGI (reference sequence). V was pared by 8 bases and J by 3 bases, with 10 bases of the junction left unmatched. This CDR3 has 16 residues. CDR3: CASSPGASGRTDTQYF. CDR3 nucleotide sequence: TGTGCCAGCTCTCCCGGGGCTAGCGGGAGGACAGATACGCAGTATTTT.

The chain combines TRBV5-1 with TRBJ1-1; tentative D call: TRBD1 (5 bases). This CDR3 is built from 17 residues. Germline CDR1 and CDR2: SGHRS and YFSETQ. Trimming left V 1 base short and J 4 bases short, with 20 bases between. The CDR3 nucleotides are TGCGCCAGCAGCTTGCGGGCCGCGGGAGGGGCGGGCACTGAAGCTTTCTTT. It is translated as CASSLRAAGGAGTEAFF.

The gene calls are TRBV29-1 and TRBJ2-7; 8 positions match TRBD1. Trimming took 6 bases from V and 5 from J; bases not matched to a gene: 9. This CDR3 spans 13 amino acids. CDR1 is SQVTM and CDR2 is ANQGSEA in the germline V gene. The DNA of the CDR3 is TGCAGCGTCCCCGGGACAGGTAATCACGAGCAGTACTTC. Its protein is CSVPGTGNHEQYF.

This clone was counted a single time. CDR3 amino acids: CASSRDVLRGYTF. The CDR3 DNA is TGTGCCAGCAGTAGGGACGTCCTTCGGGGCTACACCTTC. This rearrangement joins TRBV2 to TRBJ1-2, with D maybe TRBD1 (5 bases). Trimming shortened V by 5 bases and J by 8 bases, and 15 bases separated the two germline ends. The CDR3 consists of 13 residues. Germline CDR1 SNHLY, CDR2 FYNNEI.

This clone has a handful of counts. Distinct nucleotide sequences in the sample also encode this CDR3. The V call is TRBV30, the J call TRBJ1-5; no clear D gene. Germline V CDR1 and CDR2: GTSNPN, SVGIG (reference sequence). V shed 2 bases and J shed 0 bases, with 5 bases lying between them. The CDR3 totals 13 residues. The CDR3 nucleotides are TGTGCCTGGAGTCCTTATAGCAATCAGCCCCAGCATTTT. It specifies CAWSPYSNQPQHF.

This chain joins TRBV27 and TRBJ1-1; D might be TRBD1 (5 bases). The length of the CDR3 is 18 residues. The germline V gene encodes CDR1 MNHEY and CDR2 SMNVEV (reference sequence). V lost 0 bases, J lost 3 bases, and 20 bases lay in between. The DNA for the CDR3 is TGTGCCAGCAGTTTATCATTCGGTTGGGGGAGAGCGGACACTGAAGCTTTCTTT. It translates to CASSLSFGWGRADTEAFF.

The V call is TRBV2, the J call TRBJ2-7; 8 nucleotides align to TRBD2. Germline V gives CDR1 SNHLY, CDR2 FYNNEI. CDR3 length equals 13 residues. The V and J ends lost 3 bases and 4 bases, in that order; junction bases with no gene match: 2. Here the CDR3 DNA reads TGTGCCAGCAGTGAGCAGCGGGAGTACGAGCAGTACTTC. Translating it yields CASSEQREYEQYF.

The J gene is TRBJ1-3, the V gene TRBV5-1; tentatively, D is TRBD1 (6 bases). The length of the CDR3 is 17 residues. V was clipped by 0 bases and J by 2 bases, with 15 bases between them. Germline lookup yields CDR1 SGHRS and CDR2 YFSETQ. The CDR3 DNA follows: TGCGCCAGCAGCTTGGGAGGGGGACGGGCGGCTGGAAACACCATATATTTT. Its translation is CASSLGGGRAAGNTIYF.

The V and J genes are TRBV2 and TRBJ1-4, with TRBD1 identical over 9 bases. J lost 8 bases, V lost 6 bases, and 7 bases had no gene match. CDR1 and CDR2 from the germline V gene are SNHLY and FYNNEI. The CDR3 has 14 amino acids. The CDR3 coding sequence is TGTGCCAGCAGCGTACAGGGGGCGGGAGAAAAACTGTTTTTT. Its protein is CASSVQGAGEKLFF.

This clone was detected once. CDR3 in amino acids: CASSIENSDITDTQYF. The CDR3 coding sequence is TGTGCCAGTAGTATAGAAAACAGCGACATCACAGATACGCAGTATTTT. The rearrangement links TRBV19 to TRBJ2-3; D is ambiguous. The CDR3 spans 16 residues. Trimming left V 0 bases short and J 2 bases short, with 12 bases between. CDR1 is LNHDA, CDR2 SQIVND, per germline (reference sequence).

The chain combines TRBV27 with TRBJ2-3; TRBD2 aligns across 8 bases. Germline CDR1 MNHEY, CDR2 SMNVEV (reference sequence). J was trimmed by 5 bases and V by 2 bases; bases with no gene match: 18. The CDR3 has 19 amino acids. This CDR3 is CASSLNRLARAGRGDTQYF. As DNA, the CDR3 is TGTGCCAGCAGTTTAAACAGGTTAGCTCGAGCCGGGAGGGGAGATACGCAGTATTTT.

The chain has TRBV9 and TRBJ1-1; possible D gene TRBD1, 5 bases. This CDR3 spans 16 amino acids. Trimming took 0 bases from V and 0 from J, leaving 12 bases between them. Germline V CDR1 and CDR2: SGDLS, YYNGEE. The CDR3 nucleotides are TGTGCCAGCAGCGTAGACGGCGCAGGGCTGAACACTGAAGCTTTCTTT. Its translation is CASSVDGAGLNTEAFF. Full variable domain (missing parts from reference TRBV9 and TRBJ1-1): DSGVTQTPKHLITATGQRVTLRCSPRSGDLSVYWYQQSLDQGLQFLIQYYNGEERAKGNILERFSAQQFPDLHSELNLSSLELGDSALYFCASSVDGAGLNTEAFFGQGTRLTVV.

V and J are TRBV5-1 and TRBJ2-1; 9 nucleotides match TRBD2. The length of the CDR3 is 13 residues. With V trimmed by 4 bases and J by 7 bases, 3 bases remained unmatched. CDR1 and CDR2 from the germline V gene are SGHRS and YFSETQ. CDR3 bases: TGCGCCAGCAGCATGACTAGCGGTAATGAGCAGTTCTTC. Its protein product is CASSMTSGNEQFF.

This sequence joins TRBV6-5 and TRBJ2-1; a weak D match, TRBD2 (5 bases). V was cut by 5 bases and J by 4 bases, with 15 bases left in between. The germline CDR1 and CDR2 sequences are MNHEY and SVGAGI. The CDR3 has 15 residues. The CDR3 spells CASSLGLGIYNEQFF. The CDR3 DNA reads as TGTGCCAGCAGTCTTGGACTGGGGATATACAATGAGCAGTTCTTC.

This clone was counted a few times. The chain links TRBV7-9 to TRBJ2-1; 7 bases map to TRBD1. The CDR3 is 15 amino acids. V dropped 4 bases and J dropped 0; count of bases not matched to a gene: 3. The V gene's germline CDR1 is SEHNR and CDR2 FQNEAQ (reference sequence). The DNA for the CDR3 is TGTGCCAGCAGCTCACAGGGGTCCTCCTACAATGAGCAGTTCTTC. Its protein is CASSSQGSSYNEQFF.

This clone was counted a single time. CDR3 in amino acids: CASSLPWGGEQYF. Here the CDR3 DNA reads TGTGCCAGCAGCTTACCTTGGGGGGGCGAGCAGTACTTC. The rearrangement links TRBV5-6 to TRBJ2-7; 7 bases match TRBD2. V lost 2 bases, J lost 6 bases, and 5 bases stayed unmatched. The CDR3 is made up of 13 amino acids. The V gene's germline CDR1 is SGHDT and CDR2 YYEEEE.

This sequence joins TRBV5-4 and TRBJ1-1, with D unresolved. The CDR3 is made up of 16 amino acids. The germline CDR1 and CDR2 sequences are SGHNT and YYREEE (reference sequence). Trimming removed 0 bases from V and 0 bases from J, with 12 bases in between. CDR3 sequence: CASSLGIGVMNTEAFF. CDR3 coding DNA: TGTGCCAGCAGCTTGGGGATCGGGGTTATGAACACTGAAGCTTTCTTT. Full variable domain (remainder filled in from reference TRBV5-4 and TRBJ1-1): ETGVTQSPTHLIKTRGQQVTLRCSSQSGHNTVSWYQQALGQGPQFIFQYYREEENGRGNFPPRFSGLQFPNYSSELNVNALELDDSALYLCASSLGIGVMNTEAFFGQGTRLTVV.

This chain connects TRBV30 to TRBJ2-7; unclear D gene. The CDR3 contains 15 residues. Deletions cut 4 bases from V and 0 bases from J, with 16 bases between. Germline CDR1 and CDR2: GTSNPN and SVGIG (reference sequence). CDR3 sequence: CAWTYFGRDSYEQYF. The DNA for the CDR3 is TGTGCCTGGACATATTTTGGCCGAGACTCCTACGAGCAGTACTTC.

This chain joins TRBV11-2 and TRBJ2-1; 9 nucleotides line up with TRBD1. V was clipped by 5 bases and J by 7 bases; unmatched bases: 12. In germline, CDR1 is SGHAT, CDR2 FQNNGV. CDR3 size: 16 residues. The CDR3 DNA reads TGTGCCAGCAGCCCGCCGGGACAGGGCCGTCGGAATGAGCAGTTCTTC. Amino acid sequence: CASSPPGQGRRNEQFF.